Listed below are T cell receptor beta chains from one sample, sequenced in a study of cytomegalovirus exposure and HLA in healthy donors. Produced via immunoSEQ multiplex PCR; TCRdb's table is partial and in-frame only. Of 150,000 to 200,000 clones listed, 75% to 90% were seen once; the top ten hold about 9.3%. Input material: PBMCs. Receptor source: a man aged 18 to 30 in good health and CMV-seropositive. Each CDR3 is given with its conserved first and last residue. A D gene is named only where the DNA matches it firmly. Size values are once, few and many counts, or a class for expanded clones, and some rows have none.

-	-	TRBV27	TRBJ2-3	TGTGCCAGCAGTTTGTTAAGACTCACAGATACGCAGTATTTT	CASSLLRLTDTQYF
-	-	TRBV6-1	TRBJ1-1	TGTGCCAGCAACCTCGGGTTCACTGAAGCTTTCTTT	CASNLGFTEAFF
-	-	TRBV5-1	TRBJ1-1	TGCGCCAGCGCCGTAGGCAGGGGCACTGAAGCTTTCTTT	CASAVGRGTEAFF
-	-	TRBV2	TRBJ1-1	TGTGCCAGCAGTGAATCTTTCCGGGGGACTGAAGCTTTCTTT	CASSESFRGTEAFF
-	-	TRBV2	TRBJ2-7	TGTGCCAGCACCGATAAACCATCACGGGGTGAGCAGTACTTC	CASTDKPSRGEQYF
-	-	TRBV18	TRBJ2-2	TGTGCCAGCTCAACCCTGACTACGAACACCGGGGAGCTGTTTTTT	CASSTLTTNTGELFF
TRBD1	-	TRBV12-5	TRBJ1-2	TGTGCTAGTGGTTCCTCGGACAGGGGAGGAGGCTACACCTTC	CASGSSDRGGGYTF
-	-	TRBV12-5	TRBJ1-2	TGTGCTAGTGACTGGGGGGGATTCGAGAATGGCTACACCTTC	CASDWGGFENGYTF
-	once	TRBV30	TRBJ2-5	TGTGCCTGGCAGGGGTGGGAGACCCAGTACTTC	CAWQGWETQYF
-	-	TRBV7-9	TRBJ1-2	TGTGCCAGCAGCTTAGCCGGGAACAGTCCCACTAACTATGGCTACACCTTC	CASSLAGNSPTNYGYTF
-	-	TRBV6-1	TRBJ2-7	TGTGCCAGCAGTGAGACGTTGAGGTTTGAGCAGTACTTC	CASSETLRFEQYF
-	once	TRBV19	TRBJ1-1	TGTGCCAGTAGTATAGTGGGGGGGAGGAGGGCTGAAGCTTTCTTT	CASSIVGGRRAEAFF
-	-	TRBV5-4	TRBJ1-3	TGTGCCAGCAGCTCCACAGCCTCTGGAAACACCATATATTTT	CASSSTASGNTIYF
-	-	TRBV5-6	TRBJ2-7	TGTGCCAGCAGCTTTACCCCTTCTAGCGTTGGCTCCTACGAGCAGTACTTC	CASSFTPSSVGSYEQYF
TRBD2	once	TRBV19	TRBJ2-2	TGTGCCAGTACTCGCGGGGGGGGCGCGAACACCGGGGAGCTGTTTTTT	CASTRGGGANTGELFF
TRBD1	-	TRBV6-1	TRBJ2-6	TGTGCCAGCAGTGAAAACAGGGGGCCTGGGGCCAACGTCCTGACTTTC	CASSENRGPGANVLTF
-	-	TRBV11-2	TRBJ2-7	TGTGCCAGCAGCCGTCCAGAGGGGGGGCGATTCGAGCAGTACTTC	CASSRPEGGRFEQYF
TRBD1	-	TRBV7-2	TRBJ2-7	TGTGCCAGCAGCTTTGGGGACAGGGACCACGAGCAGTACTTC	CASSFGDRDHEQYF
-	once	TRBV7-8	TRBJ1-2	TGTGCCAGCAGCCCTAGGGGGGGAGCTAACTATGGCTACACCTTC	CASSPRGGANYGYTF
-	-	TRBV2	TRBJ2-7	TGTGCCAGCAGTTCGAACTCCTACGAGCAGTACTTC	CASSSNSYEQYF
TRBD1	-	TRBV5-1	TRBJ1-1	TGCGCCAGCAGCTCTGAGCCAGGGGGCAGCACTGAAGCTTTCTTT	CASSSEPGGSTEAFF
TRBD2	-	TRBV6-4	TRBJ2-2	TGTGCCAGCAGTGACTCCCTACGACTAGCGAGCACCGGGGAGCTGTTTTTT	CASSDSLRLASTGELFF
-	few	TRBV6-1	TRBJ1-2	TGTGCCAGCACCCTGGGCGGGAACTATGGCTACACCTTC	CASTLGGNYGYTF
-	-	TRBV27	TRBJ2-5	TGTGCCAGCAGACGGGCGGGGGAGACCCAGTACTTC	CASRRAGETQYF
TRBD2	-	TRBV7-2	TRBJ2-2	TGTGCCAGCAGCTTAGTACTAGCGGGGGGGCCCCACGGGGAGCTGTTTTTT	CASSLVLAGGPHGELFF
-	-	TRBV7-9	TRBJ2-3	TGTGCCAGCAGCCTTAGACAGACTGCTCTCGATACGCAGTATTTT	CASSLRQTALDTQYF
-	-	TRBV19	TRBJ1-1	TGTGCCAGTACCTCCTACGGGATAAACACTGAAGCTTTCTTT	CASTSYGINTEAFF
-	-	TRBV7-2	TRBJ2-3	TGTGCCAGCAGCCTAGGGGAGGCGGACGGCTCCCGCACAGATACGCAGTATTTT	CASSLGEADGSRTDTQYF
-	once	TRBV6-1	TRBJ2-3	TGTGCCAGCTCCCGGGACTCCCCCCATACGCAGTATTTT	CASSRDSPHTQYF
TRBD2	once	TRBV29-1	TRBJ2-1	TGCAGCGTCCCAACGTGGGGACTAGCGGGGGGCGGGAGCTCCTACAATGAGCAGTTCTTC	CSVPTWGLAGGGSSYNEQFF
TRBD1	-	TRBV18	TRBJ1-6	TGTGCCAGCTCACCACTTGGTCCGGGGACAGGGTTTTCGATTCATAATTCACCCCTCCACTTT	CASSPLGPGTGFSIHNSPLHF
-	once	TRBV25-1	TRBJ1-1	TGTGCCAGCAGTGACGGGTCGAACACTGAAGCTTTCTTT	CASSDGSNTEAFF
-	-	TRBV21-1	TRBJ2-7	TGTGCCAGCAGCGTCGAACCCGGGACAGTTGCGGACGAGCAGTACTTC	CASSVEPGTVADEQYF
-	few	TRBV7-7	TRBJ2-2	TGTGCTAGCAGCTTGGGGAGGATCGGCGGGGAGCTGTTTTTT	CASSLGRIGGELFF
-	-	TRBV12-5	TRBJ2-7	TGTGCTAGTGGTCCCTTATACGAGCAGTACTTC	CASGPLYEQYF
-	-	TRBV5-6	TRBJ1-1	TGTGCCAGCAGTAGAACCTCCTTCGGGGGGGAGTACACTGAAGCCTTCTTT	CASSRTSFGGEYTEAFF
-	-	TRBV19	TRBJ2-7	TGTGCCAGTAGTATGCGCGTAGGGAGCCCTTACGAGCAGTACTTC	CASSMRVGSPYEQYF
TRBD1	-	TRBV6-5	TRBJ1-1	TGTGCCAGCAGTCCGGGACAGGGGCTCCCAGCTTTCTTT	CASSPGQGLPAFF
TRBD1	-	TRBV4-3	TRBJ2-6	TGCGCCAGCAGCGACGAGACAGGGTTCTCTGGGGCCAACGTCCTGACTTTC	CASSDETGFSGANVLTF
-	-	TRBV11-2	TRBJ2-2	TGTGCCAGCAGCTTAGGAGACAGGAACACCGGGGAGCTGTTTTTT	CASSLGDRNTGELFF
TRBD1	-	TRBV4-1	TRBJ1-1	TGCGCCAGCAGCCGGCCCACCGGACAGGGGGCGAACACTGAAGCTTTCTTT	CASSRPTGQGANTEAFF
-	-	TRBV10-1	TRBJ2-7	TGCGCCAGCAGTGATCATGCCGCAGGGAACTACGAGCAGTACTTC	CASSDHAAGNYEQYF
TRBD1	-	TRBV7-9	TRBJ2-1	TGTTCCAGCAGCAAGACAGGGGGTAATGAGCAGTTCTTC	CSSSKTGGNEQFF
-	-	TRBV20-1	TRBJ1-1	TGCAGTGCTTACCGGGAACAAGAAGCTTTCTTT	CSAYREQEAFF
-	-	TRBV7-6	TRBJ1-1	TGTGCCAGCAGCTTAAGGCTCGAGGCCGAGCTCTTCTTT	CASSLRLEAELFF
-	-	TRBV30	TRBJ1-5	TGTGCCTGGGAGGAGGATAGCAATCAGCCCCAGCATTTT	CAWEEDSNQPQHF
-	-	TRBV5-1	TRBJ2-1	TGCGCCAGCAGCTTGGGAGGGAGCTCCTACAATGAGCAGTTCTTC	CASSLGGSSYNEQFF
-	-	TRBV5-4	TRBJ2-2	TGTGCCAGCAGTCACATGCGAGACAAGGACACCGGGGAGCTGTTTTTT	CASSHMRDKDTGELFF
TRBD1	-	TRBV7-3	TRBJ2-5	TGTGCCAGCGCGACAGGGCCGGGGCAAGAGACCCAGTACTTC	CASATGPGQETQYF
TRBD1	-	TRBV4-2	TRBJ1-2	TGTGCCAGCAGCCAAGACCCGACAGGGCTCACCTATGGCTACACCTTC	CASSQDPTGLTYGYTF
TRBD1	-	TRBV19	TRBJ2-1	TGTGCCAGTAGTCCCGGACAGGGAGCCTACAATGAGCAGTTCTTC	CASSPGQGAYNEQFF
TRBD1	few	TRBV4-3	TRBJ1-2	TGCGCCAGCAGCCAAGGCGCCGGGACAGGGGATGGCTACACCTTC	CASSQGAGTGDGYTF
TRBD2	-	TRBV29-1	TRBJ2-7	TGCAGCGTCCTCCCCGGACTAGAAGACCACGAGCAGTACTTC	CSVLPGLEDHEQYF
TRBD2	-	TRBV4-3	TRBJ2-1	TGCGCCAGCGGTACACTGCGCGGGACTAGCGGGGGAAGCTCCTACAATGAGCAGTTCTTC	CASGTLRGTSGGSSYNEQFF
TRBD2	-	TRBV5-4	TRBJ2-1	TGTGCCAGCAGCCACCAGGGACTAGCGGAGCGGACTCGGGAGCAGTTCTTC	CASSHQGLAERTREQFF